The T cell receptor beta chain described here comes from a study of blood T cell repertoires in COVID-19 (dated by TCRdb to 2020 to 2022). Regarding the research as a whole: Samples from collaborators originated in the United States, Italy and Spain and spanned both the acute and convalescent phases of COVID-19. The prospective study material was composed of cDNA or gDNA derived from T cells, B-cell-depleted T cells, or PBMCs. Subjects who had been exposed to COVID-19, were actively infected with it, or had recovered from it provided the deeply sampled blood TCRbeta repertoires that made up the dataset. The repertoires were released in a freely available public database meant as a resource for research on the immune response to SARS-CoV-2. Samples were obtained from the ongoing ImmuneRACE study (first 160 participants) and from 950 to 1,500 subjects provided by 6 global collaborators. Nearly every sample came with metadata listing a de-identified subject ID, COVID-19 status, age in years and sex. HLA class I and class II types, where available, came from metadata supplied by the sample provider rather than from assay-based typing. General study outcomes and caveats: How much clinical and demographic metadata was included differed by source and by participant, and the metadata was provided uncurated.

To note about this clone: Its antigen specificity is not known. The input lacks base qualities; no much larger clone sits a single base away.

CDR1 and CDR2 were assigned from the germline V gene as SNHLY and FYNNEI. V is pared back by 7 bases and J by 9 bases, with 13 bases lying between the germline termini. Inclusive of the bounding cysteine and phenylalanine, the CDR3 is 13 residues long. The DNA shown is the 39-base CDR3, in frame from base 1. Collaborating institutions collected whole blood in K2EDTA tubes following their own protocols. For TCRbeta analysis, collaborator samples were shipped as frozen whole blood, as isolated PBMCs, or as DNA extracted from either sample type. TCRbeta CDR3 regions were amplified from genomic DNA by means of the immunoSEQ Assay, a bias-controlled multiplex PCR. The paper's data handling went like this. The number of nucleated cells in each sample was estimated from the amplification of reference gene primers within the assay. To quantify the absolute abundance of each unique TCRbeta CDR3 rearrangement, sequence reads were collapsed and filtered. For each sample, productive Simpson clonality was calculated as the square root of Simpson's diversity index across productive rearrangements. The table was pulled from immuneACCESS by TCRdb, which kept in-frame rearrangements only. Such tables lose some clones; where checked, under half of the loss comes from unresolved V genes, and the rest has no known cause. V and J calls and clone size are as listed in that table; D and trimming were resolved from the DNA. The sample table records under 200,000 clones; about four fifths of these occur just once. The leading ten clones occupy around 3.5% of the sample.

Recombination connected TRBV2 to TRBJ1-6; possibly the D gene is TRBD1, per 6 matching bases. The sequence was collected from a woman older than 75 with acute or convalescent COVID-19. The specimen sequenced was peripheral blood. This receptor carries the CDR3 CASKPGTPSPLHF. The sequence in DNA is TGTGCCAGCAAGCCCGGGACACCTTCACCCCTCCACTTT. This CDR3, with the reference TRBV2 and TRBJ1-6 proteins standing in past its ends, gives the full variable domain EPEVTQTPSHQVTQMGQEVILRCVPISNHLYFYWYRQILGQKVEFLVSFYNNEISEKSEIFDDQFSVERPDGSNFTLKIRSTKLEDSAMYFCASKPGTPSPLHFGNGTRLTVT.